This TCR beta chain was identified during a study of shared clonotypes between healthy human individuals. As regards this clone: The antigen remains unidentified.

General study findings and limits: In this cohort, only blood was sampled, and tissue repertoires likely differ.

Germline V gene lookup returns CDR1 MDHEN and CDR2 SYDVKM. This CDR3 has 15 residues. Libraries were prepared by immunoSEQ multiplex PCR; TCRdb keeps only in-frame clonotypes and omits some of them. This table holds around 1.5 million clones, 95% to 99% found once. The TCR originated in a man aged 30 to 45 in good health. The gene calls are TRBV28 and TRBJ2-7, with TRBD2 identical over 16 bases. The sample taken for sequencing was naive CD4+ T cells sorted from blood. Subset described: CD45RA+ positively selected. The CDR3 loop reads CLAGTSGRAGYEQYF. The DNA for the CDR3 is TGTCTAGCCGGGACTAGCGGGAGGGCCGGGTACGAGCAGTACTTC.